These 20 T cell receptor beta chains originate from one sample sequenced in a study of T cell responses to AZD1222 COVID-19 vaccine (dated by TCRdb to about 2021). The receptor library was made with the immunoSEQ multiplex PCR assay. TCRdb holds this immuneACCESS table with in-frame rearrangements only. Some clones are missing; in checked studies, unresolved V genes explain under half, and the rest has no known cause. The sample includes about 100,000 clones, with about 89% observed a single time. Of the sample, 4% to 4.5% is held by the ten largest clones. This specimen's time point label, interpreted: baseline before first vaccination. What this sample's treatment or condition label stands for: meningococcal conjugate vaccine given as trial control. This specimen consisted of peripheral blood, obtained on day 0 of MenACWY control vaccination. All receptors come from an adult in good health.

The DNA for the CDR3 is TGTGCCAGCAGCGAGGGGCAGAGCCGGGGTGATATCTCCTACGAGCAGTACTTC. This gives the protein CASSEGQSRGDISYEQYF. The chain uses TRBV3-1 (or the pseudogene TRBV3-2) and TRBJ2-7; D tentatively fits TRBD1 or TRBD2 (5 bases each). Looked up from germline, CDR1 is LGHDT and CDR2 is YNNKEL (reference sequence). The CDR3 loop spans 18 amino acids. V gave up 5 bases and J gave up 0 bases, with 23 bases separating them.

CDR3 coding DNA: TGTGCCAGCACTCCAGGGGGGAGCTCTGGAAACACCATATATTTT. Its translation: CASTPGGSSGNTIYF. The J gene is TRBJ1-3, the V gene TRBV25-1; TRBD1 matches 7 bases. The length of the CDR3 is 15 residues. Trimming removed 7 bases from V and 0 bases from J; junction bases left unmatched: 6. The germline CDR1 and CDR2 sequences are MGHDK and SYGVNS.

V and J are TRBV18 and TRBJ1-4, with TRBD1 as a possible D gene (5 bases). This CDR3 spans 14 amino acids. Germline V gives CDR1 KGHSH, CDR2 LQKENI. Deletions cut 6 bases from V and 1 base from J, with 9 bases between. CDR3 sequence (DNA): TGTGCCAGCTCGCAGGGTTTAACTAATGAAAAACTGTTTTTT. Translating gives CASSQGLTNEKLFF.

The CDR3 region has the DNA TGTGCCAGCAGTTTCCTATTTGGCGGGGGAGCCTACACCTTC. Translated, it gives CASSFLFGGGAYTF. V usage is TRBV28 and J usage is TRBJ1-2; D possibly corresponds to TRBD1 (5 bases). Trimming left V 3 bases short and J 10 bases short, with 18 bases between. Germline CDR1 and CDR2: MDHEN and SYDVKM. The CDR3 totals 14 residues.

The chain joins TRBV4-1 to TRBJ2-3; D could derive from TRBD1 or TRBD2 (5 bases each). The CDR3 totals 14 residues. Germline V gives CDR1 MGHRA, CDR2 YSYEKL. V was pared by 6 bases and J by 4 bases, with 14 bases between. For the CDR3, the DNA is TGCGCCAGCAGGAAGGGTCAGGGACCAGATACGCAGTATTTT. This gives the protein CASRKGQGPDTQYF.

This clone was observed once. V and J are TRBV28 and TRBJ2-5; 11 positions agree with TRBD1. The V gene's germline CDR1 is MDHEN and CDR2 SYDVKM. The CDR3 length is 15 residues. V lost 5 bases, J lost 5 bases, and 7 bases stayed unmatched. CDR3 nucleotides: TGTGCCAGCAGTACCCGGACAGGGGGCGGTGAGACCCAGTACTTC. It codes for CASSTRTGGGETQYF. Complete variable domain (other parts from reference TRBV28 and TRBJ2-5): DVKVTQSSRYLVKRTGEKVFLECVQDMDHENMFWYRQDPGLGLRLIYFSYDVKMKEKGDIPEGYSVSREKKERFSLILESASTNQTSMYLCASSTRTGGGETQYFGPGTRLLVL.

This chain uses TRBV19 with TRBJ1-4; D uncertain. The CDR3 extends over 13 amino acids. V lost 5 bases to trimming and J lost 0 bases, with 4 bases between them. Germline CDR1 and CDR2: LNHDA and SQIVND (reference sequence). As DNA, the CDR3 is TGTGCCAGTAGTGCCACAACTAATGAAAAACTGTTTTTT. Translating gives CASSATTNEKLFF.

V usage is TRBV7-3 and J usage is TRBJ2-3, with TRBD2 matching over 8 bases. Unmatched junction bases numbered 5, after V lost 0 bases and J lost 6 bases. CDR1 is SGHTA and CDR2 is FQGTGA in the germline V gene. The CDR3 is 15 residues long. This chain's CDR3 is CASSLTSGEWDTQYF. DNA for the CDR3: TGTGCCAGCAGCTTAACTAGCGGGGAGTGGGATACGCAGTATTTT.

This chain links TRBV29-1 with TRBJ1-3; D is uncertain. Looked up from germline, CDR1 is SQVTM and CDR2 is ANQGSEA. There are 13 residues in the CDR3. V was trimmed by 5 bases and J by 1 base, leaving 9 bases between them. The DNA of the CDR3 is TGCAGCGTTCAACCCTTTTCTGGAAACACCATATATTTT. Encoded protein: CSVQPFSGNTIYF. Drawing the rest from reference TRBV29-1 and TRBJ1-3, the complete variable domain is SAVISQKPSRDICQRGTSLTIQCQVDSQVTMMFWYRQQPGQSLTLIATANQGSEATYESGFVIDKFPISRPNLTFSTLTVSNMSPEDSSIYLCSVQPFSGNTIYFGEGSWLTVV.

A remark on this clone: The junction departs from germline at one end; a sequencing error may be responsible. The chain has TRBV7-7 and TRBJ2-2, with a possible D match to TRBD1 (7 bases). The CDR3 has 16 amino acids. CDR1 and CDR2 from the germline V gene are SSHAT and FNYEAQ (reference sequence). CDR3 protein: CASSPRGQSNTGELFF. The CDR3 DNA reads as TGTGCTAGCAGCCCGCGGGGACAGTCGAACACCGGGGAGCTGTTTTTT.

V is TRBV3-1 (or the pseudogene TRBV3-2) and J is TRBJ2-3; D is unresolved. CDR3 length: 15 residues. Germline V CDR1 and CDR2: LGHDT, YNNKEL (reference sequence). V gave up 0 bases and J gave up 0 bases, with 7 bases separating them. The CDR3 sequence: CASSQDLGSTDTQYF. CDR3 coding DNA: TGTGCCAGCAGCCAAGATCTTGGGAGCACAGATACGCAGTATTTT.

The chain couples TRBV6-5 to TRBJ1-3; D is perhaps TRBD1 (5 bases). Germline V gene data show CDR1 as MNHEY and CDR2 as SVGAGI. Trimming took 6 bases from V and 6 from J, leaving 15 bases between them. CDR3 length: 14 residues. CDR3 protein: CASRPGWGKNTIYF. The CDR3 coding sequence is TGTGCCAGCAGACCCGGATGGGGCAAAAACACCATATATTTT.

The DNA of the CDR3 is TGTGCCTGGAGTGAGGGGCAGGGCGAAGATACGCAGTATTTT. As protein: CAWSEGQGEDTQYF. This sequence joins TRBV30 and TRBJ2-3, with D tentatively TRBD1 (5 bases). V was pared by 1 base and J by 5 bases, with 13 bases between. Germline lookup yields CDR1 GTSNPN and CDR2 SVGIG (reference sequence). CDR3 length equals 14 residues.

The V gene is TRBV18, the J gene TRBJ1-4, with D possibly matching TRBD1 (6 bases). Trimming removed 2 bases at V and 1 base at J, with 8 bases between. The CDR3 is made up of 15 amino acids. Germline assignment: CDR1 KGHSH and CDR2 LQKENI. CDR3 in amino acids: CASSPIRGTNEKLFF. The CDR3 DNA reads TGTGCCAGCTCACCAATCAGGGGAACTAATGAAAAACTGTTTTTT. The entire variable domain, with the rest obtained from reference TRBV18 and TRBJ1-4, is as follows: NAGVMQNPRHLVRRRGQEARLRCSPMKGHSHVYWYRQLPEEGLKFMVYLQKENIIDESGMPKERFSAEFPKEGPSILRIQQVVRGDSAAYFCASSPIRGTNEKLFFGSGTQLSVL.

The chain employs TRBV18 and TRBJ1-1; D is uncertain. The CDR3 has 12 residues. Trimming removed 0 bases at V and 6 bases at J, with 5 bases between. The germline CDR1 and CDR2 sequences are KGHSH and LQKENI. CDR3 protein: CASSPPLPEAFF. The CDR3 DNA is TGTGCCAGCTCACCACCGCTCCCTGAAGCTTTCTTT.

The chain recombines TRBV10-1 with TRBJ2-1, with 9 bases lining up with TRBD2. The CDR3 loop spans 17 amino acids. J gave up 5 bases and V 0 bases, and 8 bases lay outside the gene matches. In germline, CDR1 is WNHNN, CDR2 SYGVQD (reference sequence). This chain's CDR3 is CASSESRASGRNNEQFF. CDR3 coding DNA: TGCGCCAGCAGTGAGTCTCGGGCCAGCGGGAGGAACAATGAGCAGTTCTTC.

The CDR3 DNA sequence: TGTGCCAGCAGCGAAGTTGGGGGGGCCAGAGCTTTCTTT. Encoded protein: CASSEVGGARAFF. The chain uses TRBV5-4 and TRBJ1-1; D possibly corresponds to TRBD1 (6 bases). CDR1 and CDR2 from the germline V gene are SGHNT and YYREEE (reference sequence). V lost 4 bases and J lost 10, with 17 bases in between. This CDR3 comprises 13 residues.

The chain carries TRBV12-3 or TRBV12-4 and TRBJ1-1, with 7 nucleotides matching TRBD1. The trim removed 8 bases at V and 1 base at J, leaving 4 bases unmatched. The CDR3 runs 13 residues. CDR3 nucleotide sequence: TGTGCCAGCCGGGGACAGTCGAACACTGAAGCTTTCTTT. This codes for CASRGQSNTEAFF.

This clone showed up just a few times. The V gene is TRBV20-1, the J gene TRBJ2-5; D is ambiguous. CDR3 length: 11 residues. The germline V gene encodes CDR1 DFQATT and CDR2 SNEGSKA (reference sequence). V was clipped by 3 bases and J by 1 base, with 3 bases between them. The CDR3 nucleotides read TGCAGTGCTAGTGCCCAAGAGACCCAGTACTTC. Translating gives CSASAQETQYF.

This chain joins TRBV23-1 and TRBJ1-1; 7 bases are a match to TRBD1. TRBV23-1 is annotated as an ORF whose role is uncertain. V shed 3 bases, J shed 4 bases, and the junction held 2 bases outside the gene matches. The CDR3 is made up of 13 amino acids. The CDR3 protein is CASSHTGVTEAFF. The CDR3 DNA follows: TGCGCCAGCAGTCATACAGGGGTCACTGAAGCTTTCTTT.